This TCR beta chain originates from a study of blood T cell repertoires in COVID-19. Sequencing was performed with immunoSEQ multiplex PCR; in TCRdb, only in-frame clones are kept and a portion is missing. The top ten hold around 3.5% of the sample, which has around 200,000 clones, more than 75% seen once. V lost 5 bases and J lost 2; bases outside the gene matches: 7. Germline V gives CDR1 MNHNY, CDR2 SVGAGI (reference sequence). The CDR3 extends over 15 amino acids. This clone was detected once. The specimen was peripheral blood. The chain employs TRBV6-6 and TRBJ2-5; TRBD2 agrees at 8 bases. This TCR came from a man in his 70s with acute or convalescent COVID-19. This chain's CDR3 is CASSRGTRGQETQYF. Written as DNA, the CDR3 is TGTGCCAGCAGTAGGGGGACTAGAGGGCAAGAGACCCAGTACTTC.